This TCR beta chain was captured in a study of T-cell reconstitution after alpha-beta-depleted transplantation in children. Findings and caveats of the study: Counts and diversity of T cells one year after transplant came mostly from newly produced T cells. Approximately two months post-transplant, alpha-beta T cells reportedly originated from several hundred expanded graft clones. Certain patients had high TCRbeta diversity at day 60, and it came from recipient T cells and thymic progenitors that survived.

Molecular barcoding with unique molecular identifiers was used for the TCRbeta library. In TCRdb, the PCR reads were re-called with MiXCR into one record per CDR3 protein. The profile shows 600,000 or so distinct CDR3 sequences, roughly 23% of them singletons. This clonotype showed up just a few times. What it recognizes is unknown. This TCR was sampled from a boy under three years old who had a stem cell transplant for acute myeloid leukemia, so the T cells may come from the graft donor. The sequences come from PBMCs, mostly from graft donor cells, collected 360 days after TCRalphabeta/CD19-depleted stem cell transplant.

DNA for the CDR3: TGTGCCAGCAGTGAAGCCACAGGGTGGTCTGGAAACACCATATATTTT. Encoded protein: CASSEATGWSGNTIYF. This sequence joins TRBV2 and TRBJ1-3; perhaps TRBD1 as D (6 bases). This CDR3 is 16 amino acids long. The V gene lost 0 bases and the J gene lost 1 base, with 10 bases spanning the gap. The germline gives CDR1 SNHLY, CDR2 FYNNEI.